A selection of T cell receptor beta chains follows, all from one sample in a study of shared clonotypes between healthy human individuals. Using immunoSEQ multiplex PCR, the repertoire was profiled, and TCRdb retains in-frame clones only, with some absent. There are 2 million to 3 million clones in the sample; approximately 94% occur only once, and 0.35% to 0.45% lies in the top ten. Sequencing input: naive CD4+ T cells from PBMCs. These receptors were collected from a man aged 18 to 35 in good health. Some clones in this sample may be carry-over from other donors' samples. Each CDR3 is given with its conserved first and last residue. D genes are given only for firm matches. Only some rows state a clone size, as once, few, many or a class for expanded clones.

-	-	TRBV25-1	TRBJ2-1	CASSEDSAPNNEQFF	TGTGCCAGCAGTGAAGACTCAGCCCCCAACAATGAGCAGTTCTTC
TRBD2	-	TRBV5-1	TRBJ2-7	CASRGLAGDYEQYF	TGCGCCAGCAGGGGATTAGCGGGAGACTACGAGCAGTACTTC
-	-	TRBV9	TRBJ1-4	CASSVGSLNEKLFF	TGTGCCAGCAGCGTAGGGTCTTTAAATGAAAAACTGTTTTTT
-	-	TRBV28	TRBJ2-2	CASSFDSRDGELFF	TGTGCCAGCAGTTTCGACAGCCGGGACGGGGAGCTGTTTTTT
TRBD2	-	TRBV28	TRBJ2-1	CASTGTSGGYNEQFF	TGTGCCAGCACCGGGACTAGCGGGGGTTACAATGAGCAGTTCTTC
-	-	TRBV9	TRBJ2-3	CASSPVGGSTDTQYF	TGTGCCAGCAGCCCGGTGGGCGGTAGCACAGATACGCAGTATTTT
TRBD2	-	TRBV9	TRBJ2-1	CASSVAAGGYNEQFF	TGTGCCAGCAGCGTAGCAGCGGGAGGATACAATGAGCAGTTCTTC
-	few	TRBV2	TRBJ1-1	CASSVTGREAFF	TGTGCCAGCAGTGTAACAGGAAGAGAAGCTTTCTTT
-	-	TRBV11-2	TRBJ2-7	CASSTRQVAYEQYF	TGTGCCAGCAGCACTAGACAGGTAGCCTACGAGCAGTACTTC
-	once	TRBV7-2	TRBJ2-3	CASSLVYWGVSTDTQYF	TGTGCCAGCAGCTTAGTTTATTGGGGGGTTAGCACAGATACGCAGTATTTT
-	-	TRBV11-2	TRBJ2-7	CASSFALGRASSYEQYF	TGTGCCAGCAGCTTCGCCCTCGGGCGGGCGAGCTCCTACGAGCAGTACTTC
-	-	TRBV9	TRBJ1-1	CASSAQQGFGTEAFF	TGTGCCAGCAGCGCACAACAGGGATTCGGCACTGAAGCTTTCTTT
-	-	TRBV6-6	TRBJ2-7	CASSSRGSYEQYF	TGTGCCAGCAGCTCTCGGGGTTCCTACGAGCAGTACTTC
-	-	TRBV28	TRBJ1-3	CASSLGGGGAWLSGNTIYF	TGTGCCAGCAGTTTGGGTGGTGGAGGGGCCTGGCTCTCTGGAAACACCATATATTTT
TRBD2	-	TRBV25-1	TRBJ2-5	CASKTSGREQETQYF	TGTGCCAGCAAGACTAGCGGGAGGGAACAAGAGACCCAGTACTTC
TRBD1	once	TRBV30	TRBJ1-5	CAWSRDRGGNQPQHF	TGTGCCTGGTCCCGGGACAGGGGTGGAAATCAGCCCCAGCATTTT
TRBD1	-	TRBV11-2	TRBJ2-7	CASSPTGSTLEQYF	TGTGCCAGCAGCCCGACAGGGAGCACCCTCGAGCAGTACTTC
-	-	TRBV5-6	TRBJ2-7	CASSLGMVLTYEQYF	TGTGCCAGCAGCTTGGGAATGGTCCTCACCTACGAGCAGTACTTC
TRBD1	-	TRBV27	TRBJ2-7	CASSRSGNRGQTPYEQYF	TGTGCCAGCAGCAGAAGTGGGAACAGGGGCCAAACCCCCTACGAGCAGTACTTC
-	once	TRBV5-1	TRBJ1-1	CASSPGGGENTEAFF	TGCGCCAGCAGCCCTGGCGGCGGGGAGAACACTGAAGCTTTCTTT
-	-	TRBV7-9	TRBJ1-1	CASSLGWTEAFF	TGTGCCAGCAGCTTAGGGTGGACTGAAGCTTTCTTT
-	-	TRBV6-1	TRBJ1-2	CASSEAGYGYTF	TGTGCCAGCAGTGAAGCAGGGTATGGCTACACCTTC
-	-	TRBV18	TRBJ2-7	CASSITEGATYEQYF	TGTGCCAGCTCAATCACGGAGGGGGCGACCTACGAGCAGTACTTC
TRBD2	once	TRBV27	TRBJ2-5	CASRRDYPRGETQYF	TGTGCCAGCAGGAGGGACTACCCTCGTGGAGAGACCCAGTACTTC
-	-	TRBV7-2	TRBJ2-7	CASRLSGTYEQYF	TGTGCCAGCAGGTTATCCGGGACCTACGAGCAGTACTTC
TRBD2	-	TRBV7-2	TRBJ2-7	CASSLLGQAGEQYF	TGTGCCAGCAGCTTATTGGGCCAAGCGGGAGAGCAGTACTTC
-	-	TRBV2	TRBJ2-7	CASTPRGFSYEQYF	TGTGCCAGCACCCCCCGGGGCTTCTCCTACGAGCAGTACTTC
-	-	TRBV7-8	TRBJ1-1	CASSWSGGLNTEAFF	TGTGCCAGCAGCTGGTCGGGGGGGCTTAACACTGAAGCTTTCTTT
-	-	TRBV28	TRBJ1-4	CASSYSGAGEKLFF	TGTGCCAGCAGTTACTCCGGGGCGGGGGAAAAACTGTTTTTT
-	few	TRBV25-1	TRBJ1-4	CASSEVMGKLFF	TGTGCCAGCAGTGAGGTCATGGGAAAACTGTTTTTT
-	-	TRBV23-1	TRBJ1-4	CAGRTETNEKLFF	TGCGCCGGTCGGACAGAAACTAATGAAAAACTGTTTTTT
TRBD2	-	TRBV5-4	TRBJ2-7	CASSLREGTYEQYF	TGTGCCAGCAGCTTGCGGGAGGGGACCTACGAGCAGTACTTC
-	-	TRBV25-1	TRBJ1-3	CASSKPQPSGNTIYF	TGTGCCAGCAGTAAACCCCAGCCTTCTGGAAACACCATATATTTT
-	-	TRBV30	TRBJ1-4	CAWTTEGSTNEKLFF	TGTGCCTGGACTACGGAGGGATCAACTAATGAAAAACTGTTTTTT
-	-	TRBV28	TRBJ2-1	CASSLGSSYNEQFF	TGTGCCAGCAGTTTAGGCTCCTCCTACAATGAGCAGTTCTTC
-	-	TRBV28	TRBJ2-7	CASSESTHEQYF	TGTGCCAGCAGTGAGTCAACCCACGAGCAGTACTTC
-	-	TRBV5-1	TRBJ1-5	CASSLGGGDQPQHF	TGCGCCAGCAGCTTAGGTGGGGGCGATCAGCCCCAGCATTTT
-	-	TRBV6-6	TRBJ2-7	CASSPSRVHEQYF	TGTGCCAGCAGTCCCTCCAGGGTCCACGAGCAGTACTTC
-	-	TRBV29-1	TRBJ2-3	CSVEWRGRVGDTQYF	TGCAGCGTTGAATGGAGGGGAAGGGTTGGCGATACGCAGTATTTT
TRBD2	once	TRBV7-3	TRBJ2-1	CASSPMGLAADEQFF	TGTGCCAGCAGCCCCATGGGACTAGCAGCTGATGAGCAGTTCTTC
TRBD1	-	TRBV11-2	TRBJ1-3	CASSSPGRGPGNTIYF	TGTGCCAGCAGCTCCCCGGGGAGGGGGCCTGGAAACACCATATATTTT
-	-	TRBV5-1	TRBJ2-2	CASSLIRIPGELFF	TGCGCCAGCAGCTTGATCCGGATCCCCGGGGAGCTGTTTTTT
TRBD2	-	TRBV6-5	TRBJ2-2	CASSFGGLGKAGELFF	TGTGCCAGCAGTTTTGGGGGACTAGGCAAAGCCGGGGAGCTGTTTTTT
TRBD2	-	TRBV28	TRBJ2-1	CASIISGRGYNEQFF	TGTGCCAGCATTATTAGCGGGAGGGGTTACAATGAGCAGTTCTTC
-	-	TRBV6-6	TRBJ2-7	CASSSVAAGGHEQYF	TGTGCCAGCAGTTCAGTGGCCGCCGGGGGCCACGAGCAGTACTTC